This T cell receptor beta chain was recorded in a study of T cell changes during pregnancy in multiple sclerosis. Libraries were prepared by immunoSEQ multiplex PCR; TCRdb keeps only in-frame clonotypes and omits some of them. The table includes about 49,000 clones, 94% detected once. CDR3 length equals 14 residues. The V gene end was trimmed by 4 bases and the J gene end by 7 bases; junction bases not matched to a gene: 10. The germline V gene has CDR1 SGHDN and CDR2 FVKESK. This TCR derives from a female donor with multiple sclerosis, enrolled in a pregnancy study. V gene TRBV14 combines with J gene TRBJ2-7; TRBD1 aligns across 7 bases. The sequenced sample was CD8+ T cells from peripheral blood mononuclear cells, obtained before pregnancy. The CDR3 is CASSRRQGDREQYF. CDR3 in DNA: TGTGCCAGCAGCCGGCGGCAGGGGGATAGGGAGCAGTACTTC.